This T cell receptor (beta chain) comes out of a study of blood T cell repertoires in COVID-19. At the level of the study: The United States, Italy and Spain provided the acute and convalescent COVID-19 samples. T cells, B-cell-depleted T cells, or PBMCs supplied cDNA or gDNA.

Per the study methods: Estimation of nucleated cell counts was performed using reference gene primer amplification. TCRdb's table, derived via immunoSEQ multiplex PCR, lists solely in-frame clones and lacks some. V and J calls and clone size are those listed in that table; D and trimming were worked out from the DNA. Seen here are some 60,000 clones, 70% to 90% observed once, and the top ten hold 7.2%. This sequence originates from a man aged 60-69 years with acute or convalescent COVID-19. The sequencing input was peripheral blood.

The CDR3 reads CSAKPLFGETQYF. CDR3 nucleotides: TGCAGCGCCAAACCCCTATTTGGAGAGACCCAGTACTTC. The gene calls are TRBV29-1 and TRBJ2-5; D remains unclear. The germline V and J ends were trimmed by 7 bases and 4 bases, with 16 bases remaining between them. Germline V CDR1 and CDR2: SQVTM, ANQGSEA. The CDR3 has 13 amino acids.